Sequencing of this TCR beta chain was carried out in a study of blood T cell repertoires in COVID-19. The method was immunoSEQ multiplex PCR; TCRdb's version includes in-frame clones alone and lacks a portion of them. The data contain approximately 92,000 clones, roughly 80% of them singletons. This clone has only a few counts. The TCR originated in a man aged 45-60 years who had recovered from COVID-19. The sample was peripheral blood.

CDR3 coding DNA: TGTGCCAGCAGCTCGTTGGACACCTCCCTTTCAAATGAGCAGTTCTTC. Translating it yields CASSSLDTSLSNEQFF. The J gene is TRBJ2-1, the V gene TRBV7-8, with a tentative D call TRBD1 (5 bases). Germline V gene data show CDR1 as SGHVS and CDR2 as FQNEAQ. V was trimmed by 4 bases and J by 7 bases, leaving 20 bases between them. The CDR3 is 16 amino acids.